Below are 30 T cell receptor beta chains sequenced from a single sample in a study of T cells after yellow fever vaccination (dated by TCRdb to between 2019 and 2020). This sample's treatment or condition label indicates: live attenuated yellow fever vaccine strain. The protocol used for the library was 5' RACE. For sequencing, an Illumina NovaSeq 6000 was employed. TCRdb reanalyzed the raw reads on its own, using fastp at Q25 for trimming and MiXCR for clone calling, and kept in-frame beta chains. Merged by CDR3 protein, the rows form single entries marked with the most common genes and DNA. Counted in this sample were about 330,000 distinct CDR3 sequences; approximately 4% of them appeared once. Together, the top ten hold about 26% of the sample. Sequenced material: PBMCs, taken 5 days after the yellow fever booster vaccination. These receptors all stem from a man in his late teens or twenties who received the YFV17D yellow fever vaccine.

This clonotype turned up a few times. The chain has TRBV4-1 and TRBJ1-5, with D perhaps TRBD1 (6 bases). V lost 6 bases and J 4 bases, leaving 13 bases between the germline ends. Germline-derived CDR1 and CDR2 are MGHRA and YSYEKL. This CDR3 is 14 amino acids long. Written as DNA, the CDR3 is TGCGCCAGCAGTGGGGACACCAGTAATCAGCCCCAGCATTTT. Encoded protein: CASSGDTSNQPQHF.

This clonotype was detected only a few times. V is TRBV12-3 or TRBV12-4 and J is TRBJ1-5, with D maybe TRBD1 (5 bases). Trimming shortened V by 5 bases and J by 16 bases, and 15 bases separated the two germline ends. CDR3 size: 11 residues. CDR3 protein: CASSGSQEKHF. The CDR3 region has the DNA TGTGCCAGCAGTGGGTCACAGGAGAAACATTTT.

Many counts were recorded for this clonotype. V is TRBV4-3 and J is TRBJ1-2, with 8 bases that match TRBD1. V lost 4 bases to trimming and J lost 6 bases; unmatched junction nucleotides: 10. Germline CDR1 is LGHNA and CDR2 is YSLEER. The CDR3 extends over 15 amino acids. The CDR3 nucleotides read TGCGCCAGCAGCCGGACAGGACAGGGCCTTAATGGCTACACCTTC. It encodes CASSRTGQGLNGYTF.

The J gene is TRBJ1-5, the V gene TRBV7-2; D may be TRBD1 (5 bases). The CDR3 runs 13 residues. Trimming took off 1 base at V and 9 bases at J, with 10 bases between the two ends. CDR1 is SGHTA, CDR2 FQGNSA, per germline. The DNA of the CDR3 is TGTGCCAGCAGCTTAGTGTCAGGGAGGCCCCAGCATTTT. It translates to CASSLVSGRPQHF.

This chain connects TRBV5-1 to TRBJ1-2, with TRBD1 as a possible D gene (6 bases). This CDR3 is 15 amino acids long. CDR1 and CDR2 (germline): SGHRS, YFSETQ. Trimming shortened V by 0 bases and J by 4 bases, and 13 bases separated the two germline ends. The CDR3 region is CASSLGSDSLYGYTF. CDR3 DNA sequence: TGCGCCAGCAGCTTGGGATCGGACAGTCTCTATGGCTACACCTTC.

CDR3 nucleotides: TGTGCCAGCAGCCTGGGACAGGGGGAAAACATTCAGTACTTC. It specifies CASSLGQGENIQYF. The chain is built from TRBV5-4 and TRBJ2-4; 11 nucleotides match TRBD1. J lost 5 bases, V lost 4 bases, and 2 bases had no gene match. The germline CDR1 and CDR2 sequences are SGHNT and YYREEE (reference sequence). The CDR3 runs to 14 residues.

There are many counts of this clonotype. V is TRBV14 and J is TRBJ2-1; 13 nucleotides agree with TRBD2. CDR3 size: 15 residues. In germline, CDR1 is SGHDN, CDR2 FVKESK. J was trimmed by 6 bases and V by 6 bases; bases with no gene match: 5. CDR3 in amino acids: CASSRLAGGRNEQFF. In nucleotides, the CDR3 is TGTGCCAGCAGTCGACTAGCGGGGGGACGCAATGAGCAGTTCTTC.

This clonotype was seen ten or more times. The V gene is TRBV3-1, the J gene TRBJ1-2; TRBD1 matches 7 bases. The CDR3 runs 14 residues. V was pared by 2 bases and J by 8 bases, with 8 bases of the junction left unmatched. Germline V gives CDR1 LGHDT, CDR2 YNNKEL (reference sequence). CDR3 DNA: TGTGCCAGCAGCCAATCCCAGGGGGTGGAGGGCTACACCTTC. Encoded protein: CASSQSQGVEGYTF.

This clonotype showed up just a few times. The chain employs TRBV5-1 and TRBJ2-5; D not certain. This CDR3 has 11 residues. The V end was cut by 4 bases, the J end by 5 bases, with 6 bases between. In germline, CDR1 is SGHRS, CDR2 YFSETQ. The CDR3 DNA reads TGCGCCAGCAGCACCGATGAGACCCAGTACTTC. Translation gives CASSTDETQYF.

CDR3 nucleotide sequence: TGTGCCAGCAGCTTACGGGTTCGACGGGGGGAGACCCAGTACTTC. Translating it yields CASSLRVRRGETQYF. This chain uses TRBV7-2 with TRBJ2-5, with D tentatively TRBD2 (6 bases). Per the germline V gene, CDR1 is SGHTA and CDR2 is FQGNSA. The CDR3 covers 15 residues. Trimming took 2 bases from V and 5 from J, leaving 15 bases between them.

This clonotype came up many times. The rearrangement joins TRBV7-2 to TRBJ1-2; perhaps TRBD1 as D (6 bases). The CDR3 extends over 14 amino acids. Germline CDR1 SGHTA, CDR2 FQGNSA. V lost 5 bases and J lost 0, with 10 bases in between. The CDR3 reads CASSLDSSNYGYTF. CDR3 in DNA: TGTGCCAGCAGCCTGGACAGTTCTAACTATGGCTACACCTTC.

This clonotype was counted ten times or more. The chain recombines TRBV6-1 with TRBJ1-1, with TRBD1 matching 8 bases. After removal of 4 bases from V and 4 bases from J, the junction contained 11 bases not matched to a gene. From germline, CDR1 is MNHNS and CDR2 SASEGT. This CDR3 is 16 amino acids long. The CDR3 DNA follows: TGTGCCAGCAGTGCCCACCCGACAGGGGCGGGCACTGAAGCTTTCTTT. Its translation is CASSAHPTGAGTEAFF.

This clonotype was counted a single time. The CDR3 is CASSPYLDRKDYEQYF. The CDR3 bases are TGTGCCAGCAGTCCGTACTTAGACAGGAAAGACTACGAGCAGTACTTC. J is TRBJ2-7 and V is TRBV6-6; D is possibly TRBD1 (6 bases). Per germline, CDR1 MNHNY and CDR2 SVGAGI (reference sequence). Trimming took 5 bases from V and 3 from J, leaving 20 bases between them. The CDR3 runs 16 residues.

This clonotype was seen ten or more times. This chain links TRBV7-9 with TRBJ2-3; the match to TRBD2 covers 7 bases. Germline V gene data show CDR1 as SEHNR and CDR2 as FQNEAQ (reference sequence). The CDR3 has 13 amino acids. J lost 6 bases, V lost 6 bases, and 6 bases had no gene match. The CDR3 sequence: CASRPTSADTQYF. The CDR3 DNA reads TGTGCCAGCAGACCAACTAGCGCGGATACGCAGTATTTT.

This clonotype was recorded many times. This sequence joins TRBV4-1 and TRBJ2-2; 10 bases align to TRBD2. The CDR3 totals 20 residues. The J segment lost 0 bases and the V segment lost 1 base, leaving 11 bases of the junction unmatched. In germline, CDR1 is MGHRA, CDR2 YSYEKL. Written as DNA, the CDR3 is TGCGCCAGCAGCCAAGGGGAACTAGCGGGACCTATAACGAACACCGGGGAGCTGTTTTTT. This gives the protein CASSQGELAGPITNTGELFF.

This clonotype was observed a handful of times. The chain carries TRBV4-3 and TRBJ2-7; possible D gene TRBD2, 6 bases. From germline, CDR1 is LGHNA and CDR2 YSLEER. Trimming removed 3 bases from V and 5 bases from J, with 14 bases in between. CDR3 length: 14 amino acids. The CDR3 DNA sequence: TGCGCCAGCAGCCAGCGGGACCGAGTGGACGAGCAGTACGTC. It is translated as CASSQRDRVDEQYV.

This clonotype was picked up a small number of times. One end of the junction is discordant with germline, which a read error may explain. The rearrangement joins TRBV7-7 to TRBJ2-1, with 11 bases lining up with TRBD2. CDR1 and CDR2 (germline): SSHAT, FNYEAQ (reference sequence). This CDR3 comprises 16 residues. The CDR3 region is CASSATLAGGYNEQFF. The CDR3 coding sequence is TGTGCTAGCAGCGCCACCTTAGCGGGGGGGTACAATGAGCAGTTCTTC.

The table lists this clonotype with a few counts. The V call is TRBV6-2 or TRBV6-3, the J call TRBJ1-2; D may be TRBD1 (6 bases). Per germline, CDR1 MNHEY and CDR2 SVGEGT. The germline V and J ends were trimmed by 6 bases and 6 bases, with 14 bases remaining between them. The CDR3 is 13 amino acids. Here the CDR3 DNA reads TGTGCCAGCAGCTTGGCCCGGACAGATGGCTACACCTTC. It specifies CASSLARTDGYTF.

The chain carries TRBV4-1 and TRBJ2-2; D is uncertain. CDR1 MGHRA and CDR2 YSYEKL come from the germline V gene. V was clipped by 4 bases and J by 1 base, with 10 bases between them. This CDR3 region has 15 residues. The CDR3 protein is CASSPRAVNTGELFF. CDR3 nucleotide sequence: TGCGCCAGCAGCCCCCGGGCAGTGAACACCGGGGAGCTGTTTTTT.

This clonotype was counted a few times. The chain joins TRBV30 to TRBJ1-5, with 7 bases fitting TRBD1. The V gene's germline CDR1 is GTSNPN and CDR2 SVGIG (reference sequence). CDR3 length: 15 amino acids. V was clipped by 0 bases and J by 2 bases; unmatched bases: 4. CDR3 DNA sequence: TGTGCCTGGAGTGTACAGGGGAGGGGCAATCAGCCCCAGCATTTT. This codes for CAWSVQGRGNQPQHF.

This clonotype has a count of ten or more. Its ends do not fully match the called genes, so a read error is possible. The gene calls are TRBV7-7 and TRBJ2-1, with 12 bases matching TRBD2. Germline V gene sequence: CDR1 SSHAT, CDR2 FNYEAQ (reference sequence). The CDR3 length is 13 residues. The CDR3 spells CASSRLAGVEQFF. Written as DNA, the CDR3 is TGTGCTAGCAGCCGACTAGCGGGGGTTGAGCAGTTCTTC.

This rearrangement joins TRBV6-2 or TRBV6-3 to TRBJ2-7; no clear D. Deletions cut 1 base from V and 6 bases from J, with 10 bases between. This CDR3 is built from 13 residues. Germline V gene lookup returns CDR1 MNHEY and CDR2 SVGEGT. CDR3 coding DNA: TGTGCCAGCAGTTACTTTGCACGGAGCGAGCAGTACTTC. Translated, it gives CASSYFARSEQYF.

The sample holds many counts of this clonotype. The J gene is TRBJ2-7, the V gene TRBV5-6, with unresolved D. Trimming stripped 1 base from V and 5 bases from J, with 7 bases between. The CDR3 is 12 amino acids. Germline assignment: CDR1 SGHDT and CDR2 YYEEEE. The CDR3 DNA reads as TGTGCCAGCAGCTTGAAAGGCCACGAGCAGTACTTC. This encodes CASSLKGHEQYF.

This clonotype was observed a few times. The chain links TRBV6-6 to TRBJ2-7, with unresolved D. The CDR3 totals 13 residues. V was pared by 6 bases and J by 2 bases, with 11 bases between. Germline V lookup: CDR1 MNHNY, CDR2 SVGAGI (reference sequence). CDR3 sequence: CASRPRETYEQYF. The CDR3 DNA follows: TGTGCCAGCAGGCCCCGAGAAACCTACGAGCAGTACTTC.

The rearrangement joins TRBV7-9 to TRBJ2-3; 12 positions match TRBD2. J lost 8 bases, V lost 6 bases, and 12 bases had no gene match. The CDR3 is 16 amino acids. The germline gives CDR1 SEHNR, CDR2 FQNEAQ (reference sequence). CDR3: CASRAPLAGGPSTQYF. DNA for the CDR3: TGTGCCAGCAGAGCCCCGCTAGCGGGGGGGCCGAGTACGCAGTATTTT.

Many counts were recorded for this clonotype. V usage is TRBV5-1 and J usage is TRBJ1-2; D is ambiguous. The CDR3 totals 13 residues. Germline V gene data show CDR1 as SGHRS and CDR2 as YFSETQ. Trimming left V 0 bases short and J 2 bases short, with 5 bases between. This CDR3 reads CASSLEQNYGYTF. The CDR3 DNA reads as TGCGCCAGCAGCTTGGAACAGAACTATGGCTACACCTTC.

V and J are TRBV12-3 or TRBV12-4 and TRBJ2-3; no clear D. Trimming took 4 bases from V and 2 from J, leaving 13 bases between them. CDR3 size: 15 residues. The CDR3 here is CASSSRLVATDTQYF. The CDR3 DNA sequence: TGTGCCAGCAGTTCCCGACTGGTGGCCACAGATACGCAGTATTTT.

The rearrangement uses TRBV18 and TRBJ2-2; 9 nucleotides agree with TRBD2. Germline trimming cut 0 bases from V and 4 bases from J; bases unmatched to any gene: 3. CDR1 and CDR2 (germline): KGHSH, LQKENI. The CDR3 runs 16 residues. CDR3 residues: CASSPPIAGVTGELFF. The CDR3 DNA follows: TGTGCCAGCTCACCACCGATAGCGGGGGTCACCGGGGAGCTGTTTTTT.

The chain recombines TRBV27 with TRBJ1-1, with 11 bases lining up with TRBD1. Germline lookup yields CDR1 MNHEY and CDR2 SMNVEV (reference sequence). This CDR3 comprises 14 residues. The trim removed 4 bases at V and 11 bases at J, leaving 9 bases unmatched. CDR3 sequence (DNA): TGTGCCAGCAGTTCGAACGGACAGGGGGCTAGGGCTTTCTTT. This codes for CASSSNGQGARAFF.

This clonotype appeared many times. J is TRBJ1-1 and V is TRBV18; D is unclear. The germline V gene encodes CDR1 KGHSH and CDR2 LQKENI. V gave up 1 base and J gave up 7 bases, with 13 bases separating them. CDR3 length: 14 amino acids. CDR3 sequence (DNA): TGTGCCAGCTCACCACGTTGGGAACGGTTTGAAGCTTTCTTT. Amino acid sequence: CASSPRWERFEAFF.